This T cell receptor (beta chain) is from a study of CD8 T cells in ankylosing spondylitis. A few counts support this clonotype. Its antigen is undetermined. The germline gives CDR1 SGHAT, CDR2 FQNNGV. CDR3 size: 13 residues. V was pared by 5 bases and J by 5 bases, with 12 bases between. Findings and limits, study-wide: What seemed typical of ankylosing spondylitis blood was a TCR beta motif built from about 8 highly homologous variants.

MiXCR, run by TCRdb on the 5' RACE reads, gives a single entry per CDR3 protein. The profile covers approximately 200,000 distinct CDR3 sequences, with 9.5% to 15% appearing a single time and approximately 15% taken by the ten largest. The source is a male donor with ankylosing spondylitis or in good health (not recorded which). The sequenced material came from blood, either unsorted or a sorted T cell fraction (not recorded which). The J gene is TRBJ2-5, the V gene TRBV11-2, with unresolved D. The CDR3 DNA follows: TGTGCCAGCAGCGTAAAGCTATGGGAGACCCAGTACTTC. It encodes CASSVKLWETQYF. Complete variable domain (other parts from reference TRBV11-2 and TRBJ2-5): EAGVAQSPRYKIIEKRQSVAFWCNPISGHATLYWYQQILGQGPKLLIQFQNNGVVDDSQLPKDRFSAERLKGVDSTLKIQPAKLEDSAVYLCASSVKLWETQYFGPGTRLLVL.